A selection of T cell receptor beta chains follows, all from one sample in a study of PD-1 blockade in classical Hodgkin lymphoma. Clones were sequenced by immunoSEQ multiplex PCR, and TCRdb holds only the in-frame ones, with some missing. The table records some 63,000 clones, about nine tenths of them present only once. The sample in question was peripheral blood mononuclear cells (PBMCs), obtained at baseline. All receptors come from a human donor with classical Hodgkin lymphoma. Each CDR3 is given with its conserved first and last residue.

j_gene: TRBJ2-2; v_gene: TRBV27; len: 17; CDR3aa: CASSWGTSGTNTGELFF
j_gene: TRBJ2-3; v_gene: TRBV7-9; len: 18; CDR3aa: CASSLTHGQGAGIDTQYF
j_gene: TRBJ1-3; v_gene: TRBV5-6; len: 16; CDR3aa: CASSPQGVDSGNTIYF
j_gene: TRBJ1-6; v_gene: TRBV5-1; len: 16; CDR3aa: CASSLEGSSYNSPLHF
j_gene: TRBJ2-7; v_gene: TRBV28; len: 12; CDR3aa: CASGRQFYEQYF
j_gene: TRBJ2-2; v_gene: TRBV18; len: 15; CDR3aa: CASSLLLAGTGELFF
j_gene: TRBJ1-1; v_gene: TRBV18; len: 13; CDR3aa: CASLELVGTEAFF
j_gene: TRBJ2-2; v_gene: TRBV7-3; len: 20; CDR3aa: CASPSPRPPREGRGTGELFF
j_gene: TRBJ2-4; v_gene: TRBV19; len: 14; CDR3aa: CASSISSPLGIQYF
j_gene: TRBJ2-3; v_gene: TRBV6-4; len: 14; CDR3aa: CASSVQDGTDTQYF
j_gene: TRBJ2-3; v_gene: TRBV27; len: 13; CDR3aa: CASSSLVGQGQYF
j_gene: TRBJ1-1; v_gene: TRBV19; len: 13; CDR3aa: CASSINWDTEAFF
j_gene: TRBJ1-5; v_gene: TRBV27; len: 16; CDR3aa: CASSLKGQFSNQPQHF
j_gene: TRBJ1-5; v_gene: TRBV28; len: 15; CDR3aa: CASSQRGGGNQPQHF
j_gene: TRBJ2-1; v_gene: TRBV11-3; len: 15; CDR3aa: CASSLDGGGPSEQFF
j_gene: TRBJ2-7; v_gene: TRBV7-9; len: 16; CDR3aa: CASSFSRGTSGLEQYF